The sequence of this T cell receptor beta chain was determined in a study of OX40 agonist ivuxolimab in advanced cancers. Assay: immunoSEQ multiplex PCR; the TCRdb copy retains only in-frame clones and omits some. The table includes tens of thousands of clones, roughly 88% detected once. Trimming stripped 0 bases from V and 7 bases from J, with 5 bases between. The CDR3 totals 12 residues. Germline V gene sequence: CDR1 SGHTS, CDR2 YDEGEE. Patients with a history of autoimmune disease or on systemic immunosuppression were excluded. Sequencing was performed on CD4+ or CD8+ T cells sorted from blood, taken in a trial of the OX40 agonist ivuxolimab. The chain uses TRBV5-8 and TRBJ2-1; D unclear. The TCR comes from an adult with an advanced solid tumor such as melanoma, head and neck, liver or kidney cancer. CDR3 sequence (DNA): TGTGCCAGCAGCTTGGGAGTAAATGAGCAGTTCTTC. It translates to CASSLGVNEQFF.